This T cell receptor (beta chain) was recovered during a study of control samples from healthy donors and cancer patients. This table comes from immunoSEQ multiplex PCR, and its TCRdb copy is limited to in-frame clones, with some not included. Among about 110,000 clones listed, approximately 82% were seen once. In germline, CDR1 is SGHTA, CDR2 FQGNSA. V was shortened by 1 base and J by 4 bases, with 14 bases between the two germline ends. The CDR3 contains 15 residues. The clonotype originates from a man aged 18-30 years in good health. This chain links TRBV7-2 with TRBJ2-7; a weak D match, TRBD1 (6 bases). Sequencing used blood. CDR3 sequence reads: CASSLERGSGYEQYV. The CDR3 DNA reads as TGTGCCAGCAGCTTAGAGAGGGGGTCCGGATACGAGCAGTACGTC.